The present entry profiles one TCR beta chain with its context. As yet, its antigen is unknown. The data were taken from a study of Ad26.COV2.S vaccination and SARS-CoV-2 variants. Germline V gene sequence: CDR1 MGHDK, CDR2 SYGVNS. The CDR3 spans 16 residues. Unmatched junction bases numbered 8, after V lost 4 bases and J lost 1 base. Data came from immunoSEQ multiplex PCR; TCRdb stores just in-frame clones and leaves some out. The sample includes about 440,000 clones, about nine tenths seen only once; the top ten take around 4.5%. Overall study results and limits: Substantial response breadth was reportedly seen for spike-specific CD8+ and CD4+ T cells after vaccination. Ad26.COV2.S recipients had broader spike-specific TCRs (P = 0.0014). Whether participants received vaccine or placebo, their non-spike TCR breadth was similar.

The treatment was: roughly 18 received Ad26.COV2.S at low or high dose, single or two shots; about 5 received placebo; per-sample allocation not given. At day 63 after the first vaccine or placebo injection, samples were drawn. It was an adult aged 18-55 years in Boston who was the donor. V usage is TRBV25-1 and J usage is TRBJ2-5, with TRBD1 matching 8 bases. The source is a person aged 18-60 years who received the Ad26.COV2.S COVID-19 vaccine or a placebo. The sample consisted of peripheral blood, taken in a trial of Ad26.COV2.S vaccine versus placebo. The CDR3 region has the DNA TGTGCCAGCAGTGGGGGACAGGTTCTTACCCAAGAGACCCAGTACTTC. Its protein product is CASSGGQVLTQETQYF. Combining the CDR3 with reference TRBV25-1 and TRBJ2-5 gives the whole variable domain EADIYQTPRYLVIGTGKKITLECSQTMGHDKMYWYQQDPGMELHLIHYSYGVNSTEKGDLSSESTVSRIRTEHFPLTLESARPSHTSQYLCASSGGQVLTQETQYFGPGTRLLVL.